The 2 T cell receptor beta chains below come from one sample, sequenced in a study of blood T cell repertoires in COVID-19. The data were produced by immunoSEQ multiplex PCR, yet TCRdb's version contains in-frame clones alone and is incomplete. The sample has a few hundred thousand clones; roughly nine tenths are singletons. The specimen was peripheral blood. Source of these receptors: a man between 60 and 75 years old who had recovered from COVID-19.

The V and J genes are TRBV6-4 and TRBJ1-2, with D unclear. Germline-derived CDR1 and CDR2 are MRHNA and SNTAGT. The ends were cut back, 0 bases at V and 7 bases at J, with 9 bases in the middle. The CDR3 sequence is 13 residues long. The CDR3 DNA is TGTGCCAGCAGTGACTCGAGGTTCTCTGGCTACACCTTC. Amino acid sequence: CASSDSRFSGYTF.

This chain links TRBV19 with TRBJ1-2; D is perhaps TRBD1 (5 bases). CDR3 length: 14 amino acids. Germline V gives CDR1 LNHDA, CDR2 SQIVND (reference sequence). Deletions cut 7 bases from V and 4 bases from J, with 16 bases between. The DNA for the CDR3 is TGTGCCAGTACCCCAGGCTGGGGCAGCTATGGCTACACCTTC. Its translation is CASTPGWGSYGYTF.